A selection of T cell receptor beta chains follows, all from one sample in a study of blood T cells in healthy people across ages. TCRdb analysed the 5' RACE reads with MiXCR anew, one entry per CDR3 protein. The data show around 750,000 distinct CDR3 sequences, with 53% seen just once and about two fifths held by the top ten. Source material: blood. These TCRs come from a man older than 75 in good health. Both conserved end residues are part of each CDR3. A D gene is named only where the DNA matches it firmly. The listing skips clone size in some rows; elsewhere it reads once, few, many or a size class.

>NA|TRBJ2-2|TRBV5-1|TRBD2|17
CASSYTSAGEYTGELFF
TGCGCCAGCAGCTACACTTCGGCGGGAGAGTACACCGGGGAGCTGTTTTTT
>once|TRBJ1-6|TRBV27|NA|12
CASSFLAGWLHF
TGTGCCAGCAGTTTTCTGGCGGGTTGGCTCCACTTT
>few|TRBJ2-7|TRBV29-1|NA|13
CGVEVGRTYEQYF
TGCGGCGTTGAGGTAGGCCGGACCTACGAGCAGTACTTC
>few|TRBJ2-1|TRBV25-1|NA|14
CASSERVWGNEQFF
TGTGCCAGCAGTGAGCGGGTCTGGGGGAATGAGCAGTTCTTC
>NA|TRBJ2-3|TRBV7-2|NA|12
CASSPSIDTQYF
TGTGCCAGCAGCCCCTCTATAGATACGCAGTATTTT
>few|TRBJ2-3|TRBV28|NA|14
CASSRPPGRDTQYF
TGTGCCAGCAGCCGTCCCCCGGGAAGGGATACGCAGTATTTT
>few|TRBJ2-3|TRBV29-1|NA|12
CSVATGARDAYF
NA
>NA|TRBJ1-2|TRBV14|NA|16
CASSQAGAGGVNGYTF
TGTGCCAGCAGCCAAGCCGGGGCCGGGGGCGTCAATGGCTACACCTTC
>few|TRBJ2-7|TRBV6-2/TRBV6-3|TRBD2|14
CASSRTSGSDEQYF
TGTGCCAGCAGTAGAACTAGCGGGAGCGATGAGCAGTACTTC
>few|TRBJ1-5|TRBV12-3/TRBV12-4|NA|15
CASTSGRGGNQPQHF
TGTGCCAGCACTTCCGGAAGAGGGGGCAATCAGCCCCAGCATTTT
>NA|TRBJ2-1|TRBV11-2|TRBD2|16
CASSLVGSGRWNEQFF
TGTGCCAGCAGCTTAGTGGGTAGCGGGAGATGGAATGAGCAGTTCTTC
>few|TRBJ2-1|TRBV20-1|NA|13
CSLHGPGYNEQFF
TGCAGTTTACACGGACCAGGATACAATGAGCAGTTCTTC
>NA|TRBJ2-7|TRBV7-9|NA|14
CASRSGHSSYEQYF
TGTGCCAGCAGATCAGGGCACAGCTCCTACGAGCAGTACTTC
>NA|TRBJ1-5|TRBV28|NA|15
CASSGGGGSNQPQHF
TGTGCCAGCTCCGGAGGGGGAGGGAGCAATCAGCCCCAGCATTTT
>many|TRBJ2-7|TRBV4-1|TRBD2|15
CASSQGLAGSYEQYF
TGTGCCAGCAGTCAGGGACTAGCGGGATCCTACGAGCAGTACTTC
>NA|TRBJ2-5|TRBV28|NA|16
CASSLVRGLGEETQYF
TGTGCCAGCAGTTTGGTGAGGGGCCTGGGAGAAGAGACCCAGTACTTC
>once|TRBJ2-3|TRBV7-8|TRBD2|14
CATLKGDSGNTQYF
TGTGCCACCCTAAAGGGAGATAGCGGGAATACGCAGTATTTT
>few|TRBJ2-7|TRBV11-2|NA|15
CASSLNGDGPYEQYF
TGTGCCAGCAGCTTAAATGGGGACGGTCCCTACGAGCAGTACTTC
>NA|TRBJ2-3|TRBV7-2|NA|16
CTSSFLGGGSTDTQYF
TGTACCAGCAGCTTCCTGGGGGGCGGTTCCACAGATACGCAGTATTTT
>NA|TRBJ2-7|TRBV3-1|NA|13
CASSQSPGDEQYF
TGTGCCAGCAGCCAGTCACCGGGGGACGAGCAGTACTTC
>few|TRBJ1-1|TRBV5-5|NA|15
CASSGGLLRHTEAFF
TGTGCCAGCAGCGGGGGACTGCTCCGGCACACTGAAGCTTTCTTT
>NA|TRBJ2-1|TRBV2|NA|15
CASRARRDSYNEQFF
TGTGCCAGCAGGGCGAGGCGGGATAGCTACAATGAGCAGTTCTTC
>NA|TRBJ2-6|TRBV2|NA|13
CASTISGANVLTF
TGTGCCAGCACCATCTCTGGGGCCAACGTCCTGACTTTC